This T cell receptor beta chain was sequenced during a study of cytomegalovirus exposure and HLA in healthy donors. Study summary: Unique TCR beta sequences numbering 117 million came from roughly 180 million T cells in an earlier analysis. General observations from the study: Later on, an analysis found that several of the most significant clusters appeared to be linked to common viral pathogens, which included parvovirus B19. No immune exposure information besides CMV serostatus was available. Per a later analysis, roughly 17,000 TCR beta sequences showed association with HLA alleles at 0.05 false discovery rate.

Researchers ran the PCR with 60 Vbeta and 13 Jbeta primers. Assay used: immunoSEQ multiplex PCR; TCRdb lists only in-frame clones, some missing. Here the sample spans approximately 150,000 clones, around 74% being singletons. In the case of this clone: Its antigen is currently unknown.

Germline values: CDR1 PRHDT, CDR2 FYEKMQ (reference sequence). This CDR3 is built from 17 residues. Trimming took 3 bases from V and 5 from J; bases not matched to a gene: 7. This chain uses TRBV13 with TRBJ2-3; 14 bases line up with TRBD2. Material: PBMCs. This clonotype was obtained from a man aged 45 to 65 in good health and CMV-seropositive. The CDR3 reads CASSFGTSGSDKDTQYF. The CDR3 nucleotides read TGTGCCAGCAGCTTTGGGACTAGCGGGAGTGATAAAGATACGCAGTATTTT.